The rows below give T cell receptor beta chains drawn from one sample of a study of vaccination effects on CD4 cells after COVID-19. These receptors' targets are unknown. Generated by immunoSEQ multiplex PCR, the TCRdb table keeps only in-frame clones and is missing some. The sample has about 46,000 clones, around four fifths seen once. The sequencing here drew on CD4+ T cells from PBMCs cultured without peptide, taken before COVID-19 vaccination. These receptor sequences come from a human donor who had a prior SARS-CoV-2 infection. The conserved cysteine and the conserved F or W are not part of the CDR3 here.

TRBV10-3	TRBJ1-2	AIMDQGLSGYT
TRBV5-1	TRBJ1-2	ASSLGSSAPTGGYT
TRBV18	TRBJ1-5	ASSPTTEYNQPQH
TRBV2	TRBJ2-2	ASSEGDRGLGELF
TRBV20-1	TRBJ2-7	SASSLADYEQY
TRBV15	TRBJ1-3	ATSPVAAGNTIY
TRBV30	TRBJ2-2	ACKSSANTGELF
TRBV10-3	TRBJ1-2	AISDGTGGLYGYT
TRBV5-1	TRBJ2-1	ASSAQAASSYNEQF
TRBV28	TRBJ2-3	ASSYRGRATDTQY
TRBV19	TRBJ2-5	ASSIKWGQEETQY
TRBV7-8	TRBJ2-7	ASSPRTGGSYEQY
TRBV7-6	TRBJ2-1	ASSIQRENEQF
TRBV5-1	TRBJ2-7	ASSSGTGWAYEQY
TRBV3-1/TRBV3-2	TRBJ2-1	ASSQEGPHNEQF
TRBV3-1/TRBV3-2	TRBJ2-1	ASSQGDWTSGYWELREQF
TRBV7-2	TRBJ2-1	ASSFAGLRF
TRBV7-9	TRBJ2-7	ASSYTSYEQY
TRBV2	TRBJ2-7	ASRQLAGIWEQY
TRBV21-1	TRBJ2-7	ASSKHRGAYEQY
TRBV27	TRBJ1-2	ASSALSGALDYGYT
TRBV15	TRBJ2-1	ATSSPTGLAGEVGYNEQF
TRBV6-1	TRBJ2-7	ASSEMVAGNYEQY
TRBV27	TRBJ2-7	ASSSVIQGSREY
TRBV2	TRBJ2-1	ASTVVAGEGLQF
TRBV12-2	TRBJ2-5	ASRLALSREDLRRETQY
TRBV24-1	TRBJ2-5	ATSDGRQGKGETQY
TRBV19	TRBJ1-2	ASSIRRGGAGYT